One TCR beta chain is described in this entry. These data originate in a study of PD-L1 blockade in urothelial cancer. Only in-frame clones appear in the TCRdb table, and some are missing; sequencing was by immunoSEQ multiplex PCR. The sample has fewer than 65,000 clones, around nine tenths seen once; the top ten hold approximately 14%. Time point of the sample: pretreatment peripheral blood. The CDR3 has 18 residues. With V trimmed by 6 bases and J by 0 bases, 14 bases remained unmatched. From germline, CDR1 is LNHDA and CDR2 SQIVND (reference sequence). V gene TRBV19 combines with J gene TRBJ1-5; TRBD1 agrees at 7 bases. Sequenced here: PBMCs, sampled around atezolizumab (anti-PD-L1) treatment. This TCR derives from a woman in her sixties or seventies with urothelial cancer. As DNA, the CDR3 is TGTGCCAGTAGGAGACGAGGGGGCGGAAGGAGTAGCAATCAGCCCCAGCATTTT. Protein: CASRRRGGGRSSNQPQHF.